This paragraph reports one T cell receptor beta chain. The data belong to a study of T cell changes during pregnancy in multiple sclerosis. Germline lookup yields CDR1 LNHDA and CDR2 SQIVND (reference sequence). Trimming stripped 8 bases from V and 4 bases from J, with 18 bases between. This CDR3 comprises 15 residues. Method: immunoSEQ multiplex PCR; TCRdb's copy keeps in-frame clones and lacks some. This sample has some 89,000 clones, with about 94% found just once. This rearrangement joins TRBV19 to TRBJ2-4, with D possibly matching TRBD1 (6 bases). The sequence was collected from a female donor with multiple sclerosis, enrolled in a pregnancy study. Sequenced material: peripheral blood, taken in the third trimester of pregnancy. The CDR3 loop reads CASGTTPKGKNIQYF. The CDR3, as DNA: TGTGCCAGTGGGACAACCCCGAAGGGGAAAAACATTCAGTACTTC.